A single sample is the source of the 2 T cell receptor beta chains below, sequenced in a study of T cells in localized non-small cell lung cancer. This table comes from immunoSEQ multiplex PCR, and its TCRdb copy is limited to in-frame clones, with some not included. The sample lists 50,000 to 70,000 clones, approximately 90% occurring once. This material consisted of peripheral blood, taken before any cancer treatment. The receptors were gathered from a man between 40 and 70 years old with stage I lung adenocarcinoma.

The chain joins TRBV14 to TRBJ1-2; possibly TRBD1 for D (6 bases). Germline V gives CDR1 SGHDN, CDR2 FVKESK. V was clipped by 3 bases and J by 8 bases, with 10 bases between them. The CDR3 is 12 amino acids. CDR3 nucleotide sequence: TGTGCCAGCAGCCAGGGGGCCGGGGGCTACACCTTC. Its translation: CASSQGAGGYTF.

The chain joins TRBV5-1 to TRBJ1-5; no definite D call. The CDR3 contains 13 residues. V lost 2 bases and J 4 bases, leaving 7 bases between the germline ends. Germline V CDR1 and CDR2: SGHRS, YFSETQ. Written as DNA, the CDR3 is TGCGCCAGCAGCTTACGAGGGAATCAGCCCCAGCATTTT. Translating gives CASSLRGNQPQHF.